This T cell receptor beta chain appears in the sequencing data of a study of shared clonotypes between healthy human individuals. General study findings and limits: Shared clonotypes: 4.5% to 5% naive CD4, about 3.3% naive CD8, about 2.4% memory CD4, under 0.5% memory CD8. Even with large depth, rarefaction showed that sorted-subset sequencing was incomplete.

The CDR3 runs to 15 residues. J gave up 4 bases and V 3 bases, and 5 bases lay outside the gene matches. The germline CDR1 and CDR2 sequences are MDHEN and SYDVKM. Produced via immunoSEQ multiplex PCR; TCRdb's table is partial and in-frame only. The sample contains more than 2,000,000 clones, 93% of which appear only once. Those who donated were healthy HIV-negative adults, with no recent acute infections or vaccinations reported. The count of this clone is one. The antigen is undetermined. The source material was naive CD4+ T cells from PBMCs. The subset: CD45RA+ positively selected. The TCR was taken from a man younger than 30 in good health. Some clones in this sample may be carry-over from other donors' samples. The chain has TRBV28 and TRBJ2-2; 7 nucleotides match TRBD1. CDR3 coding DNA: TGTGCCAGCAGTTTCAACAGGGGAGTCACCGGGGAGCTGTTTTTT. Amino acid sequence: CASSFNRGVTGELFF. Filled out from reference TRBV28 and TRBJ2-2, the complete variable domain reads DVKVTQSSRYLVKRTGEKVFLECVQDMDHENMFWYRQDPGLGLRLIYFSYDVKMKEKGDIPEGYSVSREKKERFSLILESASTNQTSMYLCASSFNRGVTGELFFGEGSRLTVL.